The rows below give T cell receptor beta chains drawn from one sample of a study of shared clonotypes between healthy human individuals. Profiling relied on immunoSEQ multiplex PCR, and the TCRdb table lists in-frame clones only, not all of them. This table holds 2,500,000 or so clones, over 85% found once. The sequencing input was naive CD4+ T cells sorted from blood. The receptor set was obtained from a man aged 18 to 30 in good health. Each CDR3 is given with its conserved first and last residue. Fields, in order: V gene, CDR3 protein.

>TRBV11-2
CASSLVLDGLREQYF
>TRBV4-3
CASSQGLGMKTQYF
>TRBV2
CASSEDSRYGYTF
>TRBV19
CASSIQENTEAFF
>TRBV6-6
CASSYLEGTRQPQHF
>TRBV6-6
CASSYSRGRSEAFF
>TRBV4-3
CASSQDLARTDTQYF
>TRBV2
CASSEFREGQPQHF
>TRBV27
CASSFRGNYGYTF
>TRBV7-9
CASSPKTGPYEQYF
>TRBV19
CASSLRADTQYF
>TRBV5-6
CASSPLGTGGYEQYF
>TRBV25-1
CASSEPSGTYEQYF
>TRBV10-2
CASSEISGAKEYF
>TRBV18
CASSPPAVNEQFF
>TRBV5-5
CASIFGTGGAPLHF
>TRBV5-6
CASSLGQNQPQHF
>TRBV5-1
CASSVSSYEQYF
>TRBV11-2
CASSQSRGRGETQYF
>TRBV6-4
CASSAQGAGGYTF
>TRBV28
CASGPGAWDTQYF
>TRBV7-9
CASSLDGTAYEQYF
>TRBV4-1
CASSQDLSSGGYEQYF
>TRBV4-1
CASSQEGQGSSYGYTF
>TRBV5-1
CASSLAQGAGNEQFF
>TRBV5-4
CASSLFSGTDTQYF
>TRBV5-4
CASSSVYNEQFF
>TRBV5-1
CASSLGTSVGSDTQYF
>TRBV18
CASSPGVSYNEQFF
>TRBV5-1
CASRLGLALNEQYF
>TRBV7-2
CASSLGDRTNEQYF
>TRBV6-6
CASSYEGQPQHF
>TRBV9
CASSANNYGYTF
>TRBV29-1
CSVEGLGRQETQYF
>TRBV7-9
CASSPPGLRNTGELFF
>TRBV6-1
CASMRTSGSYEQYF
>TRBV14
CASGRSSYEQYF
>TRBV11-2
CASSLNVRTEIYEQYF
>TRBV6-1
CASTGGPEQYF
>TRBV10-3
CAISATSGRGDTGELFF
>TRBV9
CASSLWGVGGYTF
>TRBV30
CAWSLIAGPSNSPLHF
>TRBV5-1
CASSLAGGGALPDTQYF
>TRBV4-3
CASSQDPLLGYNEQFF
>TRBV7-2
CASSPRQGENIQYF
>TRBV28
CASSLPGVKNYGYTF
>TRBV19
CASMGGGVEDEQFF